Described below is a single T cell receptor beta chain sequence and its context. The antigen is not known. It was around 10 milliliters of peripheral blood that were drawn from each donor. CDR1 is ENHRY, CDR2 SYGVKD, per germline. The CDR3 length is 17 residues. V gave up 0 bases and J gave up 0 bases, with 13 bases separating them. PCR was performed a second time for about 6 to 12 cycles using a sample-barcoded 5' primer and a J-beta primer mix. MiXCR, run by TCRdb on the 5' RACE reads, gives a single entry per CDR3 protein. Of around 1.5 million distinct CDR3 sequences in the sample, approximately 59% were seen once. The sample originates from a study of blood T cells in healthy people across ages. Study-level information: For every two T cells, template switching captured about one barcoded beta molecule. Study observations and caveats: Diversity of TCR beta per million T cells declined in a roughly linear way with age.

This TCR was recovered from a man between 18 and 29 years old in good health. The rearrangement joins TRBV10-3 to TRBJ2-3; D might be TRBD1 (6 bases). Sequenced material: blood. The CDR3 DNA is TGTGCCATCAGTGAGTCGAGGGGGAAGTATAGCACAGATACGCAGTATTTT. Protein sequence: CAISESRGKYSTDTQYF.